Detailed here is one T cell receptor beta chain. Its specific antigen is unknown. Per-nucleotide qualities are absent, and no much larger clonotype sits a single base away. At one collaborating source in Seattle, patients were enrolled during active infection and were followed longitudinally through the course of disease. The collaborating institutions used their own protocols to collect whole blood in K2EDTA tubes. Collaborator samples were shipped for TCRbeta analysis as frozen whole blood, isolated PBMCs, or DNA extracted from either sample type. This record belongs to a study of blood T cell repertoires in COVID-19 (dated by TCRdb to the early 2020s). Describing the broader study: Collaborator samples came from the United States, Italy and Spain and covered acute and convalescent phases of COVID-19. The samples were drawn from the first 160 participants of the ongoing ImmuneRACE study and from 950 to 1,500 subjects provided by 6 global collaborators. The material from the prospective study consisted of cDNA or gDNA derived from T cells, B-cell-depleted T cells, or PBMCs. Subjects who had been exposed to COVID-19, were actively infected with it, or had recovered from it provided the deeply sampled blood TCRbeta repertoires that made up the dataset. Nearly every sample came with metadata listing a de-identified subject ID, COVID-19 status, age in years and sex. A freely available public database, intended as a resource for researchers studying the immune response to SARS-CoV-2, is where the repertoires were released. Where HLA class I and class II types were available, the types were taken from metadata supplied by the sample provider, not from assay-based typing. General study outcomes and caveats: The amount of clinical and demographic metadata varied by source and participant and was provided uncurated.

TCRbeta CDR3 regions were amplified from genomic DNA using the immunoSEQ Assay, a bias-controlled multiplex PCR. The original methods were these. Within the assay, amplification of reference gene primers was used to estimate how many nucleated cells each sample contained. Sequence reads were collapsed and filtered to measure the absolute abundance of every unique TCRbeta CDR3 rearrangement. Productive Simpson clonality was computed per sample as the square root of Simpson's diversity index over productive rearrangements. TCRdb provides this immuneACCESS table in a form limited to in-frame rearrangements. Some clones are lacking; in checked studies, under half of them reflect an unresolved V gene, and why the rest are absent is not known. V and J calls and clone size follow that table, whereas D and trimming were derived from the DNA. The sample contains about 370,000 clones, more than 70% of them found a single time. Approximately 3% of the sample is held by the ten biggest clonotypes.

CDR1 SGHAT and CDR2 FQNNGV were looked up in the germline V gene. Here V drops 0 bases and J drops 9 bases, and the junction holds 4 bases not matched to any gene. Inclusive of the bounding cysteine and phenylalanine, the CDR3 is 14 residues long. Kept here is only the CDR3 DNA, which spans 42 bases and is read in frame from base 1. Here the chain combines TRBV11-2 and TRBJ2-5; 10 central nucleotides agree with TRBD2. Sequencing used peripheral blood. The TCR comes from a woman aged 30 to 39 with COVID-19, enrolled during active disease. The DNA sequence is TGTGCCAGCAGCTTAGATTCAAGCGGGGGGGCCCAGTACTTC. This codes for CASSLDSSGGAQYF.